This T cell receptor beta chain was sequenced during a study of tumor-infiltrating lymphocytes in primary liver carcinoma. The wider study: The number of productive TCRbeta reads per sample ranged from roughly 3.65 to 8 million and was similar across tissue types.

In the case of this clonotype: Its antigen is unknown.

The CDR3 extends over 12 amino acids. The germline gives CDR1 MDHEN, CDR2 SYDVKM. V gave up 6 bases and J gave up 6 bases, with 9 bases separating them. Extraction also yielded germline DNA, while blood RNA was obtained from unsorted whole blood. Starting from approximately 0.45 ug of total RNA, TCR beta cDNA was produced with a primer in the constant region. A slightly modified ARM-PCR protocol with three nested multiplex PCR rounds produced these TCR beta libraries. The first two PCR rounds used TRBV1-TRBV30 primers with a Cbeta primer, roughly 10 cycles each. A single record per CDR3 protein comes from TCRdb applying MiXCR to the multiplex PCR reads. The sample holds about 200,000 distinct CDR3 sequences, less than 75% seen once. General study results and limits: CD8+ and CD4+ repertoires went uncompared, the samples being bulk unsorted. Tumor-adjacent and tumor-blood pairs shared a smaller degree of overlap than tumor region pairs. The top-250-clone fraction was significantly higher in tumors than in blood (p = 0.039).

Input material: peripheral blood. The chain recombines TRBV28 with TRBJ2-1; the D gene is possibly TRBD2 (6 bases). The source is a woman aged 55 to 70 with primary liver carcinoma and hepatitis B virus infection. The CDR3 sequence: CASRRDLNEQFF. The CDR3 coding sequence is TGTGCCAGCAGGCGGGACCTCAATGAGCAGTTCTTC.